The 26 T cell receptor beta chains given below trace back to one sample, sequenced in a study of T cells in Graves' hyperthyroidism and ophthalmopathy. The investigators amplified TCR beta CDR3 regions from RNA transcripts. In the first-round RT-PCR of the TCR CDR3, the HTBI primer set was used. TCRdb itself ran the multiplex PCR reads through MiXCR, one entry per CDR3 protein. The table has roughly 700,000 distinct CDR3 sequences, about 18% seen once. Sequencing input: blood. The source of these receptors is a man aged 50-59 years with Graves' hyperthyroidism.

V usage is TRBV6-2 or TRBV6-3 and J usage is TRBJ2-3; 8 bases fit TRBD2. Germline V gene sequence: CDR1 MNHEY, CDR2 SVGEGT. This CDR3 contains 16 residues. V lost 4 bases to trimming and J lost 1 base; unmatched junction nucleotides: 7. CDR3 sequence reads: CASSSPRREGTDTQYF. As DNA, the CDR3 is TGTGCCAGCAGTTCCCCCCGGCGGGAGGGCACAGATACGCAGTATTTT.

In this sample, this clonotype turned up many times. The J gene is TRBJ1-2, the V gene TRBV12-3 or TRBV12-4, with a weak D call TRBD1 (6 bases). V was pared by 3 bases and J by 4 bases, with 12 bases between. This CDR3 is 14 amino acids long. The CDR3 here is CASSLAQGGYGYTF. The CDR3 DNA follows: TGTGCCAGCAGTTTGGCACAGGGAGGCTATGGCTACACCTTC.

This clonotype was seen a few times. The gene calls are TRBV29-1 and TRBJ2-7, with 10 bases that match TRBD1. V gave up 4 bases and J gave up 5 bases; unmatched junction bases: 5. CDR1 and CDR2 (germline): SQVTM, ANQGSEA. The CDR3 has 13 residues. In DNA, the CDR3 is TGCAGCGTTGTGGGACAGGGGCTGGACGAGCAGTACTTC. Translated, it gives CSVVGQGLDEQYF.

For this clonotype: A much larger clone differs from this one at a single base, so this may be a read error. As DNA, the CDR3 is TGTGACAGCAGCTACATAGCGGGAGGCACTGAGCAGTTCTTC. Translated, it gives CDSSYIAGGTEQFF. V and J are TRBV7-3 and TRBJ2-1, with 10 bases aligning to TRBD2. The germline gives CDR1 SGHTA, CDR2 FQGTGA. The length of the CDR3 is 14 residues. The full variable domain, in which reference TRBV7-3 and TRBJ2-1 provide the parts outside the CDR3, is GAGVSQTPSNKVTEKGKYVELRCDPISGHTALYWYRQSLGQGPEFLIYFQGTGAADDSGLPNDRFFAVRPEGSVSTLKIQRTERGDSAVYLCDSSYIAGGTEQFFGPGTRLTVL.

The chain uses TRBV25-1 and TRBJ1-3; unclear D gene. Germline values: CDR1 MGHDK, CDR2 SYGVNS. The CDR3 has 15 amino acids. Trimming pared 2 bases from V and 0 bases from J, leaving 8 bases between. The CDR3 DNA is TGTGCCAGCAGTGAACGGGGTAGCTCTGGAAACACCATATATTTT. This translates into CASSERGSSGNTIYF.

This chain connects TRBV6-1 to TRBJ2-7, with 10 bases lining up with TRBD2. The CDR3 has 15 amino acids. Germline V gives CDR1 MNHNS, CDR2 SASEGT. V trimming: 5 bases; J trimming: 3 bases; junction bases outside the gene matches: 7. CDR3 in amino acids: CASSLWTSGGYEQYF. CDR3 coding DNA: TGTGCCAGCAGTCTCTGGACTAGCGGAGGCTACGAGCAGTACTTC.

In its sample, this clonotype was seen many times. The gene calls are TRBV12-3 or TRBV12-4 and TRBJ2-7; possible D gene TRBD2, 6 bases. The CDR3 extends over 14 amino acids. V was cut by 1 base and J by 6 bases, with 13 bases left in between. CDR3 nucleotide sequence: TGTGCCAGCAGTTTAGTCGGCGGGATCGGCGAGCAGTACTTC. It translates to CASSLVGGIGEQYF.

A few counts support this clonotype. CDR3 loop: CASSPDVSNQPQHF. The CDR3, as DNA: TGTGCCAGCAGTCCGGATGTTAGCAATCAGCCCCAGCATTTT. This chain connects TRBV28 to TRBJ1-5; D not certain. The CDR3 spans 14 residues. The V end lost 5 bases, the J end lost 0 bases, and 8 bases lay between the germline ends. Germline loops: CDR1 MDHEN, CDR2 SYDVKM.

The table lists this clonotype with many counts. The CDR3 loop reads CASTLGGQPSGNTIYF. The CDR3 DNA is TGTGCCTCCACGTTGGGTGGGCAGCCCTCTGGAAACACCATATATTTT. This chain connects TRBV28 to TRBJ1-3; no definite D call. Germline V CDR1 and CDR2: MDHEN, SYDVKM. This CDR3 is 16 amino acids long. Trimming took off 11 bases at V and 0 bases at J, with 20 bases between the two ends.

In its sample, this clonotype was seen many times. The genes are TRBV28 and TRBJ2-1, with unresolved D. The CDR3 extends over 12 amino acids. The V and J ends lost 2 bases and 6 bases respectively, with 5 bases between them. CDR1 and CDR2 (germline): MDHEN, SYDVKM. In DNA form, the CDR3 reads TGTGCCAGCAGTTTAGAATTCAATGAGCAGTTCTTC. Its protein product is CASSLEFNEQFF. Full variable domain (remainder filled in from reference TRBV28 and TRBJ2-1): DVKVTQSSRYLVKRTGEKVFLECVQDMDHENMFWYRQDPGLGLRLIYFSYDVKMKEKGDIPEGYSVSREKKERFSLILESASTNQTSMYLCASSLEFNEQFFGPGTRLTVL.

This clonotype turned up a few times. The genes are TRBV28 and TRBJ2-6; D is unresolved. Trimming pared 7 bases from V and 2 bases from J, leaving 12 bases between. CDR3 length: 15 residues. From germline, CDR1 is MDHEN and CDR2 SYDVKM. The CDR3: CASNIAPTGANVLTF. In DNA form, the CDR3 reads TGTGCCAGCAATATTGCGCCAACTGGGGCCAACGTCCTGACTTTC.

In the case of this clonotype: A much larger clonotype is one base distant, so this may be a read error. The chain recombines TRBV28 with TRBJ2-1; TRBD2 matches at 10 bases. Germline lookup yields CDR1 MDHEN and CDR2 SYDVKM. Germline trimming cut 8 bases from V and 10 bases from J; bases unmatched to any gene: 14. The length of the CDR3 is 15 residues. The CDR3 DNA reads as TGTGCCAGCGGTTCCGCTCTAGCGGGAGTTCAGGAGCAGTTCTTC. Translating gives CASGSALAGVQEQFF.

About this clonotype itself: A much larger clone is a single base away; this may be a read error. CDR3 sequence (DNA): TGTGCCTGGAGTGGGGACTGGGGGACGAACACTGAAGCTTTCTTT. As protein: CAWSGDWGTNTEAFF. The chain links TRBV30 to TRBJ1-1; D is perhaps TRBD1 (5 bases). Germline-derived CDR1 and CDR2 are GTSNPN and SVGIG (reference sequence). V was trimmed by 1 base and J by 1 base, leaving 13 bases between them. CDR3 size: 15 residues.

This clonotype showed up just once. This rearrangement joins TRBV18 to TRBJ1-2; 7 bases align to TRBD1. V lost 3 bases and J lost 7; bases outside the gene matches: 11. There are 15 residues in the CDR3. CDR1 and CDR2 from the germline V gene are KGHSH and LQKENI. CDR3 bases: TGTGCCAGCTCACCGACCGGACAGGCCGGGGTTGGCTACACCTTC. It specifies CASSPTGQAGVGYTF.

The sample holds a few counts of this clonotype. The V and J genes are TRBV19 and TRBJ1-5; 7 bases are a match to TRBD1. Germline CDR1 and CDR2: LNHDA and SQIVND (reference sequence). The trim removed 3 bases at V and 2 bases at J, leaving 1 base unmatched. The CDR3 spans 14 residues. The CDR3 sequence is CASSMQGGNQPQHF. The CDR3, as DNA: TGTGCCAGTAGTATGCAGGGGGGCAATCAGCCCCAGCATTTT.

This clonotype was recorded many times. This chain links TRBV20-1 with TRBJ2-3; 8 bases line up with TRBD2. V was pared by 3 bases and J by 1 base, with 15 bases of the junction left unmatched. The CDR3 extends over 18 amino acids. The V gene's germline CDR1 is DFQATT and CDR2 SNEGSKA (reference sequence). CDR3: CSASPAPGGDSGTDTQYF. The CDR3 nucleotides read TGCAGTGCTAGCCCCGCCCCGGGAGGGGATAGCGGCACAGATACGCAGTATTTT.

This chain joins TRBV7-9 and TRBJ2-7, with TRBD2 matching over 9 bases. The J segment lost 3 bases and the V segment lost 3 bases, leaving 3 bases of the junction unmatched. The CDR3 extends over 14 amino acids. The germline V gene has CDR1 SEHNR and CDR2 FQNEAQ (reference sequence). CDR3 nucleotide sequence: TGTGCCAGCAGCTTCGGGACTAGCCACTACGAGCAGTACTTC. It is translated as CASSFGTSHYEQYF.

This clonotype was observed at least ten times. This CDR3 is CASTPRTSYNEQFF. CDR3 DNA: TGTGCCAGCACTCCAAGAACCTCCTACAATGAGCAGTTCTTC. The genes are TRBV28 and TRBJ2-1; D not certain. The CDR3 runs 14 residues. Germline CDR1 is MDHEN and CDR2 is SYDVKM. Trimming took 7 bases from V and 0 from J, leaving 10 bases between them.

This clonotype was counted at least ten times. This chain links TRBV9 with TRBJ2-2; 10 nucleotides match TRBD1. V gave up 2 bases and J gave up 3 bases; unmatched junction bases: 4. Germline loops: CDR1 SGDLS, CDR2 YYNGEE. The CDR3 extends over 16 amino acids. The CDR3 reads CASSVWTGGDTGELFF. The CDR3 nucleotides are TGTGCCAGCAGCGTTTGGACAGGGGGAGACACCGGGGAGCTGTTTTTT.

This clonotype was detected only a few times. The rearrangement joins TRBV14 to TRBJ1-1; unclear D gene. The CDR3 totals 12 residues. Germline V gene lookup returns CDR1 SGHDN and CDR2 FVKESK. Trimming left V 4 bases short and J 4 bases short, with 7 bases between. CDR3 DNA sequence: TGTGCCAGCAGCCGAGATACCACTGAAGCTTTCTTT. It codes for CASSRDTTEAFF.

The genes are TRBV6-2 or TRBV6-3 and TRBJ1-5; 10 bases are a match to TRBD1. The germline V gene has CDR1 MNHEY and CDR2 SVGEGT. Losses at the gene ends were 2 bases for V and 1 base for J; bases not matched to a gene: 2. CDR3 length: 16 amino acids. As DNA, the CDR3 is TGTGCCAGCAGTTACGGGGACAGGGGAAGCAATCAGCCCCAGCATTTT. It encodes CASSYGDRGSNQPQHF.

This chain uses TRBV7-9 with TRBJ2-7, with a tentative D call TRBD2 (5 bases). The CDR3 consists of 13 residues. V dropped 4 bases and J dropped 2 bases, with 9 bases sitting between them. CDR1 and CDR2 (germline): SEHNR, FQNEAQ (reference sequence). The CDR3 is CASSSGVTYEQYF. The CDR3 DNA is TGTGCCAGCAGCTCCGGGGTTACCTACGAGCAGTACTTC.

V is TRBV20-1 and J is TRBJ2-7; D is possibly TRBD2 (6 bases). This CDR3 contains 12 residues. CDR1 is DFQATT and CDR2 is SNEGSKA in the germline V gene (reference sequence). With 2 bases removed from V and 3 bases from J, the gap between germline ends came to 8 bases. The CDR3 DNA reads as TGCAGTGCTAGACTAGCGCACTACGAGCAGTACTTC. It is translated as CSARLAHYEQYF.

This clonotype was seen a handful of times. The CDR3 coding sequence is TGTGCCAGCAGTTCAGCAGGGAAAGGAAACACCGGGGAGCTGTTTTTT. Translating gives CASSSAGKGNTGELFF. The J gene is TRBJ2-2, the V gene TRBV27, with a possible D match to TRBD1 (5 bases). V was pared by 4 bases and J by 2 bases, with 14 bases between. The V gene's germline CDR1 is MNHEY and CDR2 SMNVEV (reference sequence). The CDR3 runs 16 residues.

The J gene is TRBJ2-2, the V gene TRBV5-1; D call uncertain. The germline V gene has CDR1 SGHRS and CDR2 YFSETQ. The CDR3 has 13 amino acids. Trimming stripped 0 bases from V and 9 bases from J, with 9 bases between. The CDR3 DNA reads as TGCGCCAGCAGCTTGGATGAAGGCCGGGAGCTGTTTTTT. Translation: CASSLDEGRELFF.

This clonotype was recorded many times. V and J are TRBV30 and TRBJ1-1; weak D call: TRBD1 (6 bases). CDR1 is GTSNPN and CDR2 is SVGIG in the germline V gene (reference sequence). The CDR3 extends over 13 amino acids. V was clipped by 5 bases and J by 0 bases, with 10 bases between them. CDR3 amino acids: CAWEGELNTEAFF. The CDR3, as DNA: TGTGCCTGGGAGGGGGAACTGAACACTGAAGCTTTCTTT.